The rows below give T cell receptor beta chains drawn from one sample of a study of cytomegalovirus exposure and HLA in healthy donors. The repertoire was sequenced with immunoSEQ multiplex PCR; TCRdb's copy has only in-frame clones and lacks some. The table has roughly 120,000 clones, 70% to 90% seen once. Input material: PBMCs. The receptors stem from a man between 18 and 35 years old in good health and CMV-seronegative. Both conserved end residues are part of each CDR3. The order of the fields is V gene, clone size, D gene, J gene, CDR3 protein, CDR3 DNA. The D gene is left open where the match is weak. Expanded clones get a size class; other rows say once, few or many, or leave the size out.

TRBV7-9,-,TRBD1,TRBJ1-2,CASSLSRDSGYTF,TGTGCCAGCAGCTTGAGCCGGGACAGTGGCTACACCTTC
TRBV6-5,-,TRBD1,TRBJ2-2,CASSRTGGTGELFF,TGTGCCAGCAGCCGGACAGGCGGTACCGGGGAGCTGTTTTTT
TRBV29-1,-,TRBD1,TRBJ1-2,CSVVLTGGNYGYTF,TGCAGCGTTGTGCTGACAGGGGGAAACTATGGCTACACCTTC
TRBV7-9,-,-,TRBJ1-2,CASSQAGYGYTF,TGTGCCAGCAGCCAGGCTGGCTATGGCTACACCTTC
TRBV2,-,-,TRBJ2-1,CAGRTIVINEQFF,TGTGCCGGTCGGACAATAGTCATCAATGAGCAGTTCTTC
TRBV28,-,TRBD1,TRBJ2-4,CASSSRDRVGNIQYF,TGTGCCAGCAGTTCCCGGGACAGGGTTGGAAACATTCAGTACTTC
TRBV13,-,-,TRBJ2-1,CASSASDREQFF,TGTGCCAGCAGCGCCTCCGACAGGGAGCAGTTCTTC
TRBV28,-,-,TRBJ2-2,CASSFGHRGGELFF,TGTGCCAGCAGTTTCGGGCATCGGGGCGGGGAGCTGTTTTTT
TRBV29-1,-,TRBD1,TRBJ2-1,CSVGKQGIYNEQFF,TGCAGCGTTGGAAAACAGGGGATCTACAATGAGCAGTTCTTC
TRBV28,-,TRBD1,TRBJ2-7,CASRDRESEQYF,TGTGCCAGCCGGGACAGGGAATCCGAGCAGTACTTC
TRBV4-3,-,TRBD1,TRBJ1-5,CASSSDRDPYQPQHF,TGCGCCTCCTCTTCCGACAGGGACCCGTATCAGCCCCAGCATTTT
TRBV29-1,-,TRBD1,TRBJ2-7,CSVEVTGNGEQYF,TGCAGCGTTGAAGTGACAGGGAATGGCGAGCAGTACTTC
TRBV5-6,-,-,TRBJ2-1,CASSLVRSEQFF,TGTGCCAGCAGCTTGGTTAGGAGTGAGCAGTTCTTC
TRBV7-9,-,-,TRBJ2-5,CASSPTRAGGETQYF,TGTGCCAGCAGCCCCACTAGGGCAGGGGGGGAGACCCAGTACTTC
TRBV6-5,-,TRBD1,TRBJ1-1,CASSPIPGQVKGAFF,TGTGCCAGCAGCCCCATACCGGGACAGGTTAAAGGAGCTTTCTTT
TRBV7-2,-,-,TRBJ1-5,CASSSGPGISNQPQHF,TGTGCCAGCAGTAGTGGGCCAGGGATAAGCAATCAGCCCCAGCATTTT
TRBV7-9,-,-,TRBJ2-5,CASSPSETEETQYF,TGTGCCAGCAGCCCCAGCGAGACTGAAGAGACCCAGTACTTC
TRBV7-8,-,-,TRBJ2-3,CASSPGADTQYF,TGTGCCAGCAGCCCAGGGGCAGATACGCAGTATTTT
TRBV11-3,-,TRBD1,TRBJ2-7,CASSSDRDYEQYF,TGTGCCAGCAGCTCGGACAGGGACTACGAGCAGTACTTC
TRBV19,-,-,TRBJ2-3,CASRSVSRRSTDTQYF,TGTGCCAGTCGCTCCGTCTCGCGAAGATCCACAGATACGCAGTATTTT
TRBV5-4,-,TRBD2,TRBJ2-7,CMAGGPNEQYF,TGTATGGCGGGAGGGCCCAACGAGCAGTACTTC
TRBV6-4,-,TRBD1,TRBJ1-5,CASTHLGTGGDNQPQHF,TGTGCCAGCACCCATCTCGGGACAGGGGGCGACAATCAGCCCCAGCATTTT
TRBV7-9,-,-,TRBJ1-1,CASSLSAGRAFF,TGTGCCAGCAGCTTATCGGCAGGTAGAGCTTTCTTT
TRBV27,-,TRBD1,TRBJ1-2,CASKPGQWYGYTF,TGTGCCAGCAAACCGGGACAGTGGTATGGCTACACCTTC
TRBV28,-,TRBD1,TRBJ1-1,CASSPGQGRSVTEAFF,TGTGCCAGCAGTCCTGGACAGGGGCGGAGTGTAACTGAAGCTTTCTTT
TRBV27,-,-,TRBJ2-7,CASSFTPSGAYEQYF,TGTGCCAGCAGTTTTACTCCCTCGGGGGCCTACGAGCAGTACTTC
TRBV5-4,-,TRBD2,TRBJ2-7,CASSLVASGRSEQYF,TGTGCCAGCAGCTTGGTTGCTAGCGGGAGGAGCGAGCAGTACTTC
TRBV28,-,-,TRBJ2-2,CASSLSGVDTGELFF,TGTGCCAGCAGTTTATCGGGGGTCGACACCGGGGAGCTGTTTTTT
TRBV7-9,-,TRBD1,TRBJ2-7,CASSLTGNEQYF,TGTGCCAGCAGCTTGACAGGGAACGAGCAGTACTTC
TRBV29-1,-,-,TRBJ1-1,CSVALRMNTEAFF,TGCAGCGTTGCGCTTAGAATGAACACTGAAGCTTTCTTT
TRBV7-9,-,-,TRBJ1-6,CASSQINSPLHF,TGTGCCAGCAGCCAAATTAATTCACCCCTCCACTTT
TRBV19,-,TRBD2,TRBJ2-7,CASSIAGGPNEQYF,TGTGCCAGTAGTATTGCGGGAGGGCCAAACGAGCAGTACTTC
TRBV7-9,-,-,TRBJ1-3,CASSPAGRFIGNTIYF,TGTGCCAGCAGCCCAGCCGGGAGGTTTATTGGAAACACCATATATTTT
TRBV5-6,-,TRBD1,TRBJ1-4,CASSLARTGGEKLFF,TGTGCCAGCAGCTTGGCAAGGACAGGGGGTGAAAAACTGTTTTTT
TRBV5-1,many,-,TRBJ2-7,CASSLVVSPYEQYF,TGCGCCAGCAGCTTGGTGGTCAGTCCCTACGAGCAGTACTTC
TRBV5-4,-,-,TRBJ2-6,CASSLNVQGGSGANVLTF,TGTGCCAGCAGCTTGAATGTACAAGGCGGCTCTGGGGCCAACGTCCTGACTTTC
TRBV5-8,-,-,TRBJ2-5,CASSLSPGFSEETQYF,TGTGCCAGCAGCTTGTCCCCGGGATTTTCGGAAGAGACCCAGTACTTC
TRBV7-9,-,-,TRBJ1-6,CASSLETGGNSPLHF,TGTGCCAGCAGCTTAGAGACAGGCGGTAATTCACCCCTCCACTTT
TRBV19,-,TRBD1,TRBJ2-7,CASSIMGQGYHEQYF,TGTGCCAGTAGTATCATGGGACAGGGGTACCACGAGCAGTACTTC
TRBV5-4,-,TRBD1,TRBJ1-2,CASSMGQGSGYGYTF,TGTGCCAGCAGCATGGGACAGGGTAGTGGCTATGGCTACACCTTC
TRBV28,-,TRBD1,TRBJ2-6,CASSDPGQGISGANVLTF,TGTGCCAGCAGTGACCCGGGACAGGGGATTTCTGGGGCCAACGTCCTGACTTTC
TRBV2,-,TRBD1,TRBJ2-1,CASSFRTGEYNEQFF,TGTGCCAGCAGTTTTCGGACAGGGGAATACAATGAGCAGTTCTTC
TRBV11-2,once,TRBD2,TRBJ2-7,CASSGLAGWVYF,TGTGCCAGCAGTGGACTAGCGGGATGGGTGTACTTC
TRBV5-1,once,TRBD2,TRBJ2-1,CASSFGTSGRWGYNEQFF,TGCGCCAGCAGCTTTGGGACTAGCGGGAGGTGGGGCTACAATGAGCAGTTCTTC
TRBV28,-,-,TRBJ2-1,CASSGYNEQFF,TGTGCCAGCTCGGGCTACAATGAGCAGTTCTTC
TRBV5-4,-,-,TRBJ2-5,CASSLGQRQETQYF,TGTGCCAGCAGCCTAGGACAGAGACAAGAGACCCAGTACTTC
TRBV4-1,-,-,TRBJ2-5,CASSQGTLRGQETQYF,TGCGCCAGCAGCCAAGGGACTCTCCGGGGGCAAGAGACCCAGTACTTC
TRBV28,-,-,TRBJ2-5,CASSPRGGTETQYF,TGTGCCAGCAGCCCCAGGGGTGGAACGGAGACCCAGTACTTC
TRBV28,-,TRBD1,TRBJ1-1,CASQTGTVNTEAFF,TGTGCCAGTCAGACAGGGACGGTGAACACTGAAGCTTTCTTT
TRBV18,-,-,TRBJ1-1,CASSQDRNTEAFF,TGTGCCAGCTCACAGGACAGGAACACTGAAGCTTTCTTT
TRBV4-1,-,-,TRBJ2-7,CASSQDWATPYEQYF,TGCGCCAGCAGCCAAGATTGGGCCACACCCTACGAGCAGTACTTC
TRBV11-2,-,TRBD1,TRBJ1-6,CASSTTGGYNSPLHF,TGTGCCAGCAGCACTACAGGGGGTTATAATTCACCCCTCCACTTT
TRBV28,-,TRBD2,TRBJ2-1,CASSSAGGNNEQFF,TGTGCCAGCAGTTCTGCGGGAGGGAATAATGAGCAGTTCTTC
TRBV27,-,TRBD2,TRBJ2-3,CASSHSGGAPPTQYF,TGTGCCAGCAGTCACAGCGGGGGGGCCCCCCCCACGCAGTATTTT
TRBV28,-,-,TRBJ2-7,CASSATGSGEQYF,TGTGCCAGCAGTGCTACAGGGTCCGGGGAGCAGTACTTC
TRBV6-6,-,-,TRBJ2-7,CASSYSSGSSSYEQYF,TGTGCCAGCAGTTACTCGTCCGGGAGTAGCTCCTACGAGCAGTACTTC
TRBV28,-,TRBD1,TRBJ2-1,CASRTGLGWDEQFF,TGTGCCAGCAGGACAGGGTTGGGGTGGGATGAGCAGTTCTTC
TRBV6-5,-,-,TRBJ2-7,CASSYSGTDYGEQYF,TGTGCCAGCAGCTACTCCGGGACGGACTACGGCGAGCAGTACTTC
TRBV2,-,-,TRBJ1-4,CASSVLSNEKLFF,TGTGCCAGCAGTGTCCTGAGTAATGAAAAACTGTTTTTT